These T cell receptor beta chains were read from a single sample in a study of T-cell memory formation after mild COVID-19. TCRdb ran MiXCR on the 5' RACE reads and lists one entry per CDR3 protein. Altogether around 310,000 distinct CDR3 sequences are present, about 20% being singletons, with the ten largest covering roughly a fifth. Source material: PBMCs or a T cell subset sorted from them (not recorded which). These receptors were taken from a man between 18 and 29 years old who had mild COVID-19 (a few samples of this study predate the infection). Cell type and time point are not known. Both conserved end residues are part of each CDR3. The D gene is left open where the match is weak. Clone size is stated in some rows and not others, as once, few, many or a class when expanded.

V,J,size,length,D,CDR3,DNA
TRBV20-1,TRBJ2-1,.,15,.,CSARRWTGSYNEQFF,TGCAGTGCTAGAAGGTGGACGGGCTCCTACAATGAGCAGTTCTTC
TRBV2,TRBJ1-5,.,13,.,CASSEEPNQPQHF,TGTGCCAGCAGTGAAGAACCGAATCAGCCCCAGCATTTT
TRBV5-5,TRBJ2-1,.,13,.,CASSLWGANEQFF,TGTGCCAGCAGCTTATGGGGAGCTAATGAGCAGTTCTTC
TRBV6-6,TRBJ2-7,.,14,TRBD1,CASRATGQNYEQYF,TGTGCCAGCAGGGCAACGGGACAGAACTACGAGCAGTACTTC
TRBV4-1,TRBJ1-2,.,15,.,CASSQEGGEVHGYTF,TGCGCCAGCAGCCAAGAGGGCGGGGAGGTACATGGCTACACCTTC
TRBV12-3/TRBV12-4,TRBJ2-3,many,15,TRBD2,CASSLGGTLTDTQYF,TGTGCCAGCTCCCTGGGAGGGACCCTCACAGATACGCAGTATTTT
TRBV5-5,TRBJ2-7,few,14,.,CASSLLVGNYEQYF,TGTGCCAGCAGCTTGTTAGTAGGAAACTACGAGCAGTACTTC
TRBV4-3,TRBJ1-2,.,13,.,CASSRVLLGGYTF,TGCGCCAGCAGCCGGGTTTTACTAGGCGGCTACACCTTC
TRBV7-7,TRBJ2-5,few,16,TRBD2,CASSRGLAGNQETQYF,TGTGCCAGCAGCCGGGGACTAGCGGGGAACCAAGAGACCCAGTACTTC
TRBV7-6,TRBJ2-7,.,13,.,CASSLFGNYEQYF,TGTGCCAGCAGCTTGTTTGGAAACTACGAGCAGTACTTC
TRBV12-3/TRBV12-4,TRBJ2-3,many,16,.,CASSLRTGAGTDTQYF,TGTGCCAGCAGTTTAAGGACGGGGGCCGGCACAGATACGCAGTATTTT
TRBV7-6,TRBJ1-3,.,16,.,CASSLGSGAGGNTIYF,TGTGCCAGCAGCTTAGGTTCGGGGGCCGGAGGAAACACCATATATTTT
TRBV28,TRBJ2-3,few,13,.,CATLRPGSDTQYF,TGTGCCACCCTGAGACCCGGTAGCGATACGCAGTATTTT
TRBV24-1,TRBJ2-2,few,14,.,CATRDPSLSGELFF,TGTGCCACCAGGGACCCAAGTCTATCGGGGGAGCTGTTTTTT
TRBV5-1,TRBJ2-1,.,15,.,CASNPGPDFYNEQFF,TGCGCCAGCAACCCGGGCCCAGACTTCTACAATGAGCAGTTCTTC
TRBV5-1,TRBJ2-3,.,14,.,CASSIGSKEDTQYF,TGCGCCAGCAGCATCGGGTCCAAGGAGGATACGCAGTATTTT
TRBV7-8,TRBJ1-4,many,13,.,CASSGGRNEKLFF,TGTGCCAGCAGCGGGGGACGAAATGAAAAACTGTTTTTT
TRBV24-1,TRBJ1-2,.,16,.,CATSDPSRDTFGGYTF,TGTGCCACCAGTGACCCGTCCCGGGACACGTTCGGGGGCTACACCTTC
TRBV7-3,TRBJ1-2,.,13,TRBD1,CASSPRTGSGYTF,TGTGCCAGCAGCCCCCGGACAGGGAGTGGCTACACCTTC
TRBV12-3/TRBV12-4,TRBJ1-3,.,13,.,CASTYNSGNTIYF,TGTGCCAGCACCTACAACTCTGGAAACACCATATATTTT
TRBV5-1,TRBJ2-3,few,13,.,CASSSPAVDTQYF,TGCGCCAGCAGCTCCCCAGCTGTAGATACGCAGTATTTT
TRBV5-1,TRBJ2-2,few,17,TRBD2,CASSDRAGGNPAGELFF,TGCGCCAGCAGCGATCGAGCGGGGGGGAATCCTGCCGGGGAGCTGTTTTTT
TRBV10-3,TRBJ1-2,few,15,.,CAISAGSIGPSGYTF,TGTGCCATCAGTGCAGGGTCCATAGGGCCGTCCGGCTACACCTTC
TRBV12-3/TRBV12-4,TRBJ2-5,.,15,TRBD2,CASRPGTSARETQYF,TGTGCCAGCAGACCCGGGACTAGCGCTAGAGAGACCCAGTACTTC
TRBV7-9,TRBJ2-2,once,16,.,CASSHRRTENTGELFF,TGTGCCAGCAGCCACCGAAGGACAGAGAACACCGGGGAGCTGTTTTTT
TRBV27,TRBJ2-4,.,15,.,CASSRDFIAKNIQYF,TGTGCCAGCAGTCGCGATTTTATAGCCAAAAACATTCAGTACTTC
TRBV28,TRBJ2-3,.,12,.,CASSLRHRNQYF,TGTGCCAGCAGTTTGCGGCACAGGAACCAGTATTTT
TRBV19,TRBJ1-1,.,13,.,CASSISGNTEAFF,TGTGCCAGTAGTATCTCGGGCAACACTGAAGCTTTCTTT
TRBV19,TRBJ2-7,few,14,TRBD1,CASSPTGRPDEQYF,TGTGCCAGTAGTCCGACAGGGCGGCCGGACGAGCAGTACTTC
TRBV27,TRBJ2-3,.,14,.,CASGGGVSTDTQYF,TGTGCCAGCGGAGGGGGGGTCAGCACAGATACGCAGTATTTT
TRBV4-3,TRBJ1-4,few,14,TRBD1,CASSLTGTNEKLFF,TGCGCCAGCAGCCTGACAGGGACTAATGAAAAACTGTTTTTT
TRBV6-6,TRBJ2-1,.,17,TRBD2,CASSQARLAGAHNEQFF,TGTGCCAGCAGCCAAGCGCGGCTAGCGGGGGCGCACAATGAGCAGTTCTTC
TRBV20-1,TRBJ1-4,.,14,.,CSARDSTFSEKLFF,TGCAGTGCTAGAGATTCCACGTTTAGTGAAAAACTGTTTTTT
TRBV12-3/TRBV12-4,TRBJ1-5,.,15,.,CASSEQGGGNQPQHF,TGTGCCAGCAGTGAACAGGGAGGGGGCAATCAGCCCCAGCATTTT
TRBV25-1,TRBJ1-3,.,16,.,CASSEWLGPAGNTIYF,TGTGCCAGCAGTGAATGGTTGGGTCCGGCTGGAAACACCATATATTTT
TRBV7-2,TRBJ1-2,.,15,.,CASSLEGPRTDGYTF,TGTGCCAGCAGCTTAGAGGGCCCGAGGACGGATGGCTACACCTTC
TRBV15,TRBJ2-2,.,15,.,CATSSRDFFTGELFF,TGTGCCACCAGCTCCCGGGACTTCTTCACCGGGGAGCTGTTTTTT
TRBV7-3,TRBJ1-1,few,15,.,CASSLATILNTEAFF,TGTGCCAGCAGCCTGGCGACAATCCTGAACACTGAAGCTTTCTTT
TRBV12-3/TRBV12-4,TRBJ1-1,.,15,TRBD1,CASSLAYRGDTEAFF,TGTGCCAGCAGTTTAGCCTACAGGGGCGACACTGAAGCTTTCTTT
TRBV11-2,TRBJ1-6,many,15,.,CASSLGWFGDSPLHF,TGTGCCAGCAGCTTAGGGTGGTTCGGTGATTCACCCCTCCACTTT
TRBV29-1,TRBJ1-1,.,13,.,CSVSQRSSTEAFF,TGCAGCGTTTCCCAGCGATCGAGTACTGAAGCTTTCTTT
TRBV6-5,TRBJ1-1,.,13,.,CASNLRRGTEAFF,TGTGCCAGCAACCTGAGGCGAGGAACTGAAGCTTTCTTT
TRBV5-1,TRBJ2-1,few,16,.,CASSSAVAALYNEQFF,TGCGCCAGCAGCTCCGCGGTAGCCGCCCTCTACAATGAGCAGTTCTTC
TRBV6-2/TRBV6-3,TRBJ2-5,.,14,.,CASNAGNGFGTQYF,TGTGCCAGCAACGCGGGGAATGGTTTCGGGACCCAGTACTTC
TRBV7-2,TRBJ2-3,.,14,.,CASSLGAGQDTQYF,TGTGCCAGCAGCTTAGGCGCGGGGCAGGATACGCAGTATTTT